These 14 T cell receptor beta chains originate from one sample sequenced in a study of shared clonotypes between healthy human individuals. Naive-designated CD8 cells lacked CD45RO, were positively enriched for CCR7, and omitted terminally differentiated effector memory CD45RA+ cells. The assay was immunoSEQ multiplex PCR, and TCRdb's table has in-frame clones only and misses some. The table lists 2 million or so clones, approximately 94% of them singletons. Sample: naive CD8+ T cells sorted from blood. The receptors come from a man younger than 30 in good health.

The chain links TRBV6-1 to TRBJ2-7; D is perhaps TRBD1 or TRBD2 (5 bases each). The CDR3 consists of 16 residues. V lost 4 bases and J 7 bases, leaving 23 bases between the germline ends. Germline loops: CDR1 MNHNS, CDR2 SASEGT. The CDR3 region has the DNA TGTGCCAGCAGTGCGCTGGGGGTAGCTCTCACTTGGGAGCAGTACTTC. It codes for CASSALGVALTWEQYF.

The CDR3 loop is CAISEPLSAITTNEQFF. The CDR3 coding sequence is TGTGCCATCAGTGAGCCCCTCTCGGCGATAACTACGAATGAGCAGTTCTTC. This chain joins TRBV10-3 and TRBJ2-1; D is uncertain. The CDR3 spans 17 residues. The germline V gene has CDR1 ENHRY and CDR2 SYGVKD. V lost 2 bases and J 7 bases, leaving 21 bases between the germline ends.

This sequence joins TRBV29-1 and TRBJ2-7, with 14 bases lining up with TRBD2. Losses at the gene ends were 3 bases for V and 0 bases for J; bases not matched to a gene: 4. This CDR3 has 16 amino acids. Germline loops: CDR1 SQVTM, CDR2 ANQGSEA. The CDR3 here is CSVEGLAGAISYEQYF. CDR3 nucleotides: TGCAGCGTTGAGGGACTAGCGGGAGCGATCTCCTACGAGCAGTACTTC.

This clone occurred a few times. This CDR3 is also generated by other DNA sequences in the sample. The DNA for the CDR3 is TGTGCCTGGAGTGAGGGGGTCCCCTACGAGCAGTACTTC. The encoded protein is CAWSEGVPYEQYF. This chain uses TRBV30 with TRBJ2-7; D perhaps matches TRBD1 (6 bases). From germline, CDR1 is GTSNPN and CDR2 SVGIG (reference sequence). This CDR3 has 13 residues. V was pared by 1 base and J by 2 bases, with 9 bases between.

This chain uses TRBV9 with TRBJ2-1; 10 positions match TRBD2. The J segment lost 4 bases and the V segment lost 2 bases, leaving 6 bases of the junction unmatched. This CDR3 comprises 16 residues. CDR1 SGDLS and CDR2 YYNGEE come from the germline V gene. The CDR3 loop is CASSVALAGEYNEQFF. CDR3 DNA sequence: TGTGCCAGCAGCGTCGCCCTAGCGGGAGAGTACAATGAGCAGTTCTTC.

This clone appeared once. The gene calls are TRBV5-1 and TRBJ2-5, with a weak D call TRBD2 (7 bases). Germline CDR1 reads SGHRS; CDR2 reads YFSETQ. The V and J ends lost 0 bases and 1 base respectively, with 16 bases between them. This CDR3 region has 17 residues. The CDR3 bases are TGCGCCAGCAGCTTGGAATGGGGGGGCTTAGGCCAAGAGACCCAGTACTTC. The encoded protein is CASSLEWGGLGQETQYF. The full variable domain, in which reference TRBV5-1 and TRBJ2-5 provide the parts outside the CDR3, is KAGVTQTPRYLIKTRGQQVTLSCSPISGHRSVSWYQQTPGQGLQFLFEYFSETQRNKGNFPGRFSGRQFSNSRSEMNVSTLELGDSALYLCASSLEWGGLGQETQYFGPGTRLLVL.

The rearrangement links TRBV4-2 to TRBJ2-7; 10 positions match TRBD2. With V trimmed by 5 bases and J by 3 bases, 13 bases remained unmatched. The CDR3 totals 17 residues. Germline lookup yields CDR1 LGHNA and CDR2 YNFKEQ. CDR3 sequence: CASSETPGLASFYEQYF. CDR3 sequence (DNA): TGTGCCAGCAGCGAGACGCCGGGACTAGCGTCTTTCTACGAGCAGTACTTC.

The V and J genes are TRBV27 and TRBJ1-1; unclear D gene. CDR1 and CDR2 from the germline V gene are MNHEY and SMNVEV (reference sequence). The ends were cut back, 7 bases at V and 2 bases at J, with 14 bases in the middle. CDR3 length: 14 amino acids. The CDR3, as DNA: TGTGCCAGCACCTCATTAATGGGAAACACTGAAGCTTTCTTT. It yields the protein CASTSLMGNTEAFF.

The genes are TRBV27 and TRBJ1-2; possible D gene TRBD1, 6 bases. CDR1 is MNHEY and CDR2 is SMNVEV in the germline V gene (reference sequence). Trimming cost V 2 bases and J 8 bases, with 18 bases left between them. This CDR3 has 15 residues. This CDR3 reads CASSLSRGASQGYTF. Written as DNA, the CDR3 is TGTGCCAGCAGTTTAAGCAGGGGAGCCTCTCAGGGCTACACCTTC.

The genes are TRBV6-5 and TRBJ2-1; possibly TRBD1 for D (5 bases). Trimming removed 0 bases at V and 3 bases at J, with 9 bases between. CDR3 length: 15 amino acids. Germline loops: CDR1 MNHEY, CDR2 SVGAGI. The CDR3 nucleotides are TGTGCCAGCAGTTACTCGAATCAGGGCTACAATGAGCAGTTCTTC. It translates to CASSYSNQGYNEQFF.

In its sample, this clone was seen once. V gene TRBV4-1 combines with J gene TRBJ2-6; D is uncertain. The CDR3 has 12 amino acids. Germline loops: CDR1 MGHRA, CDR2 YSYEKL. The CDR3, as DNA: TGCGCGTGCAGCTCTGGGGCCAACGTCCTGACTTTC. The encoded protein is CACSSGANVLTF.

V and J are TRBV7-2 and TRBJ2-1; 11 bases match TRBD2. The V and J ends lost 5 bases and 1 base, in that order; junction bases with no gene match: 7. Germline CDR1 reads SGHTA; CDR2 reads FQGNSA. CDR3 length equals 17 residues. The chain's CDR3 is CASSQIAGGESYNEQFF. For the CDR3, the DNA is TGTGCCAGCAGCCAAATAGCGGGAGGGGAGTCCTACAATGAGCAGTTCTTC.

The chain is built from TRBV29-1 and TRBJ2-1; D gene uncertain. CDR1 is SQVTM and CDR2 is ANQGSEA in the germline V gene. Trimming cost V 7 bases and J 6 bases, with 19 bases left between them. CDR3 length equals 14 residues. CDR3 sequence (DNA): TGCAGCGCCCGGCTAGGAGTGGGGATCAATGAGCAGTTCTTC. Translating it yields CSARLGVGINEQFF.

The rearrangement uses TRBV6-6 and TRBJ1-1; D unclear. CDR1 MNHNY and CDR2 SVGAGI come from the germline V gene (reference sequence). The ends were cut back, 0 bases at V and 7 bases at J, with 9 bases in the middle. The CDR3 spans 13 residues. The CDR3 reads CASSYSGEDEAFF. The DNA for the CDR3 is TGTGCCAGCAGTTACTCCGGGGAGGATGAAGCTTTCTTT.